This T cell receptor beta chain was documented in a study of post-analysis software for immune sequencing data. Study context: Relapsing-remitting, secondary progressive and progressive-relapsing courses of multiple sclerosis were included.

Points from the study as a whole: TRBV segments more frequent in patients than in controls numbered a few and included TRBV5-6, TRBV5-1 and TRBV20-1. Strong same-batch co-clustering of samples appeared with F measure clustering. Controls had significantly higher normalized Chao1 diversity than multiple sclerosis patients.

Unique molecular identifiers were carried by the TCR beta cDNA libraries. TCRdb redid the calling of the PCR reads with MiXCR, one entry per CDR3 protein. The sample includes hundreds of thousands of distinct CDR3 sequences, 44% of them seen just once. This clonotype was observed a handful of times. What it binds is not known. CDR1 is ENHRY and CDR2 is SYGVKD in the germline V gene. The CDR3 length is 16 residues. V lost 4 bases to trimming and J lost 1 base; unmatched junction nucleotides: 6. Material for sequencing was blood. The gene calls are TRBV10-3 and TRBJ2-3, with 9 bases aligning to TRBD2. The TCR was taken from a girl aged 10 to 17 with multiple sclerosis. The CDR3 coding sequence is TGTGCCATCAGTGTGGTAGCGGGAGTAGGCACAGATACGCAGTATTTT. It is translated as CAISVVAGVGTDTQYF.